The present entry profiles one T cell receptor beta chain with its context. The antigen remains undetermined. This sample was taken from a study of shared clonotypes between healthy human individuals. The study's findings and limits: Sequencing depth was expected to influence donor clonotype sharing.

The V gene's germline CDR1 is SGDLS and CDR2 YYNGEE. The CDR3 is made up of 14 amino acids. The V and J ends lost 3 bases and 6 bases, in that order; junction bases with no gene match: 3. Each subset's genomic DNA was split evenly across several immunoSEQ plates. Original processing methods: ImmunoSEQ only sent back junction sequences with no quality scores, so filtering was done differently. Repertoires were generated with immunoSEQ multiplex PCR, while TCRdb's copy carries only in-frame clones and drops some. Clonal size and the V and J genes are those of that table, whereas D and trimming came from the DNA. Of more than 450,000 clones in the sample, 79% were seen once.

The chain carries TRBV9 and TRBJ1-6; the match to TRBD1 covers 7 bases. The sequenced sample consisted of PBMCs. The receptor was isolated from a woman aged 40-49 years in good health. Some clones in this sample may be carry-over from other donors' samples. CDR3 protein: CASSDRGPNSPLHF. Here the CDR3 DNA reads TGTGCCAGCAGCGACAGGGGACCTAATTCACCCCTCCACTTT.